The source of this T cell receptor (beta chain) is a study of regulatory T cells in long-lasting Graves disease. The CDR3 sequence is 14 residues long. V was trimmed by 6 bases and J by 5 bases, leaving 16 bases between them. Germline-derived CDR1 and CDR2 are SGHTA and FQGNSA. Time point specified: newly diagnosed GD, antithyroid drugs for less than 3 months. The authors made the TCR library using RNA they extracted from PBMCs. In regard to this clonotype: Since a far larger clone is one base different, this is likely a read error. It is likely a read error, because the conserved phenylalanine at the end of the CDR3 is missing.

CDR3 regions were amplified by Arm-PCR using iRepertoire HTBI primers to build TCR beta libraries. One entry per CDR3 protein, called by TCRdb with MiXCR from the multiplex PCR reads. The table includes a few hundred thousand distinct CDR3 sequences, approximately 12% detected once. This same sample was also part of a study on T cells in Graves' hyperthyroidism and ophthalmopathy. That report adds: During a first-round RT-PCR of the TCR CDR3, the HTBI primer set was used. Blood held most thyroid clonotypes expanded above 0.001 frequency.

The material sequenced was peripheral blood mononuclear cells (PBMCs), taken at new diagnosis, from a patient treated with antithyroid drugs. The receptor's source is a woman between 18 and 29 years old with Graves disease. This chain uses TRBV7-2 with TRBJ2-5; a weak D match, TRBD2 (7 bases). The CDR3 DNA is TGTGCCAGCAGACCTAGGGGGGGGGCCGAGACCCAGTACTTA. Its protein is CASRPRGGAETQYL.